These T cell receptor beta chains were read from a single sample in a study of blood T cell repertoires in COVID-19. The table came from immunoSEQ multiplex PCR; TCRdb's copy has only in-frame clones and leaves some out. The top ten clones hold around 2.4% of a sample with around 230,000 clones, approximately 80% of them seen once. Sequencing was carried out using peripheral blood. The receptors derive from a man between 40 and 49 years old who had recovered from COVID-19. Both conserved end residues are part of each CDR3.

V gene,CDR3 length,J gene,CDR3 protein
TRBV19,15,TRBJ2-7,CASSIWGQGSDEQYF
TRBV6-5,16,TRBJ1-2,CASSYSFRTGVGGYTF
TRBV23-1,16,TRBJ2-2,CASSRHRDRDTGELFF
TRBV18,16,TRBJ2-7,CASSPNELRLTYEQYF
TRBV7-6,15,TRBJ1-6,CASSLAVRESSPLHF
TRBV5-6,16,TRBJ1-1,CASSLEREKHVSEAFF
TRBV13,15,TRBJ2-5,CASSRTGLGQETQYF
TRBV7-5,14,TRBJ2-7,CVRSHRDLSYEQYF
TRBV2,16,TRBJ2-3,CASQPGLAASTDTQYF
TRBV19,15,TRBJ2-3,CASSTQGHRGDTQYF
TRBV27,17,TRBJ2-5,CASSPRGFPSGVGAQYF
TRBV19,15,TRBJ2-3,CASSIGTGAADTQYF
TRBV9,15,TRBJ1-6,CASSVEGQPRGTLHF
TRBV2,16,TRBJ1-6,CASSASRDRGYSPLHF
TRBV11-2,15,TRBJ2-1,CASSRWTGGHNEQFF
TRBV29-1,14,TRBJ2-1,CSVARGLAINEQFF
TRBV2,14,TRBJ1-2,CASSELGQSYGYTF
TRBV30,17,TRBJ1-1,CAWSSRTGSIMNTEAFF
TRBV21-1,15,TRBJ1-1,CASSRCGPQRTEAFF
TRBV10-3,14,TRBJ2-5,CAISYGRAQETQYF
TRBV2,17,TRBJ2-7,CASIPGLAGESSYEQYF
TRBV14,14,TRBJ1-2,CASSQDRAGYGYTF
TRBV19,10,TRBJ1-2,CASSGHGYTF
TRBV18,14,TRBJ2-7,CASSPSDRENPQYF
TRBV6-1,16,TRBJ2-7,CASSEALRRETYEQYF
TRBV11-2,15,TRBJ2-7,CASSLALGTDNEQYF
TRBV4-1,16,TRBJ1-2,CASSQDGMRHDYGYTF
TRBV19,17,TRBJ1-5,CASPAGKLSLGNQPQHF
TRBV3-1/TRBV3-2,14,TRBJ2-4,CASSQLDRRDIQYF
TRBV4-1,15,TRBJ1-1,CASSSRQGRDTEAFF
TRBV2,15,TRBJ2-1,CASSMGGSGPRGQFF
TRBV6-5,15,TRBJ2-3,CASSYSVAPGDTQYF
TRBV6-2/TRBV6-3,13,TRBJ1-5,CASSLDGDQPQHF
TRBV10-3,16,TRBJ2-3,CAISGPEAGVPDTQYF
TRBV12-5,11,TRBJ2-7,CASGPYYEQYF
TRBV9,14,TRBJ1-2,CASNSGEPVGGYTF
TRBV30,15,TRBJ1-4,CAWSVRLVKNEKLFF
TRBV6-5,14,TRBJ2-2,CASSSEPNTGELFF
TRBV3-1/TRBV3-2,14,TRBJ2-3,CASSQISGTDTQYF
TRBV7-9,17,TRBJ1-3,CASSFVKDRSSGNTIYF
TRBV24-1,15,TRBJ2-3,CATSDPRGSTDTQYF
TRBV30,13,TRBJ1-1,CAWSSGGNTEAFF
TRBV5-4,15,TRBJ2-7,CASSSGTELPYEQYF
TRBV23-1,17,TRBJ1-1,CASSQSRDSLVPTEAFF
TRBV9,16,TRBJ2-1,CASSVYSGSFYNEQFF
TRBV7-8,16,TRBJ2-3,CASSPRLVTHTDTQYF
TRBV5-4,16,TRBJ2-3,CASSLTLAGDPDTQYF
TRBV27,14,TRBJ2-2,CASRLEERTGELFF
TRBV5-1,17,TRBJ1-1,CASRFRTGGTAYTEAFF
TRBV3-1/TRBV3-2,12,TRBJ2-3,CASSQQGRTQYF
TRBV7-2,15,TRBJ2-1,CASSLASGRYNEQFF
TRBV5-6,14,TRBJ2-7,CASSPPGQGYEQYF
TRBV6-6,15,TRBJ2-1,CASSLAGGPGNEQFF